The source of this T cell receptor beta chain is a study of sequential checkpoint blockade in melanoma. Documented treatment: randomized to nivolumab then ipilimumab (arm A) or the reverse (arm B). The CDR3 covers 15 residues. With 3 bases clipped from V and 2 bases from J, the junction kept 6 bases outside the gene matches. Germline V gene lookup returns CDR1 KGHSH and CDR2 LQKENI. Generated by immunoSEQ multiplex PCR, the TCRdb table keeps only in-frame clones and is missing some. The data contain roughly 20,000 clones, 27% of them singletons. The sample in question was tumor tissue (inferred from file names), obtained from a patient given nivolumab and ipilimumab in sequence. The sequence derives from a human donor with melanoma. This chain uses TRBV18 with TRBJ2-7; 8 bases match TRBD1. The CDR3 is CASSPQGATPYEQYF. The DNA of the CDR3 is TGTGCCAGCTCACCGCAGGGGGCAACCCCCTACGAGCAGTACTTC.